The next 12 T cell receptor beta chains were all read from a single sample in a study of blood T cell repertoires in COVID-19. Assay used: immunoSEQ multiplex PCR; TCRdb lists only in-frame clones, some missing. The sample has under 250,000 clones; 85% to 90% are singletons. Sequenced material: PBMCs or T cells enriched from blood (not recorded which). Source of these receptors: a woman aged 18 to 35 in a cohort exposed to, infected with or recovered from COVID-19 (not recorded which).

CDR3 sequence (DNA): TGTGCCAGCAGCTTGTACACAGGGGGCGTTAGGAACACTGAAGCTTTCTTT. Translated: CASSLYTGGVRNTEAFF. The J gene is TRBJ1-1, the V gene TRBV5-6, with TRBD1 matching over 9 bases. The trim removed 1 base at V and 1 base at J, leaving 8 bases unmatched. The CDR3 is 17 amino acids. Germline lookup yields CDR1 SGHDT and CDR2 YYEEEE.

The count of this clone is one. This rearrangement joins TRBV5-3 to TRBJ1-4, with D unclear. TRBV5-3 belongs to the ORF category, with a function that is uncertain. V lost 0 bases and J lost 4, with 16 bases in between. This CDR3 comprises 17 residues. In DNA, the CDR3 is TGTGCCAGAAGCTTGGGGACTCTCTTGGGTCTTAATGAAAAACTGTTTTTT. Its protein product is CARSLGTLLGLNEKLFF.

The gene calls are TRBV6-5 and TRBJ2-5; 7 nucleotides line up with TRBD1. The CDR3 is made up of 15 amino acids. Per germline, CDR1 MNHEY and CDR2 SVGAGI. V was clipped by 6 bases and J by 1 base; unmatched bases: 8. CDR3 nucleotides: TGTGCCAGCAGGAATCAGGGGGTTCTCCAAGAGACCCAGTACTTC. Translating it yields CASRNQGVLQETQYF.

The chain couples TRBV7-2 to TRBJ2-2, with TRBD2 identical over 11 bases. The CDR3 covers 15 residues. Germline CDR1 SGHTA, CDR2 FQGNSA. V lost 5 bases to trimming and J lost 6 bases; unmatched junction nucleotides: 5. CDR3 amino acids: CASSITSGRAGELFF. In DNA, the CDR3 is TGTGCCAGCAGCATCACTAGCGGGAGAGCCGGGGAGCTGTTTTTT.

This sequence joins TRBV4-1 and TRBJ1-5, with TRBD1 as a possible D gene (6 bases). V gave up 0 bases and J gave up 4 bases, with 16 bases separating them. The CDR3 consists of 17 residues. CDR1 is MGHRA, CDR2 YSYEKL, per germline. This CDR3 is CASSQDNRVGLNQPQHF. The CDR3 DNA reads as TGCGCCAGCAGCCAAGATAACAGGGTAGGGCTGAATCAGCCCCAGCATTTT.

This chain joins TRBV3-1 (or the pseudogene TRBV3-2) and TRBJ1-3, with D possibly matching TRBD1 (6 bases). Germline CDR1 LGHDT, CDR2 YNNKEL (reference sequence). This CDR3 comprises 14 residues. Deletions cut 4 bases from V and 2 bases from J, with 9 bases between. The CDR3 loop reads CASSPAGAGNTIYF. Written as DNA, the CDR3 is TGTGCCAGCAGCCCAGCAGGGGCTGGAAACACCATATATTTT.

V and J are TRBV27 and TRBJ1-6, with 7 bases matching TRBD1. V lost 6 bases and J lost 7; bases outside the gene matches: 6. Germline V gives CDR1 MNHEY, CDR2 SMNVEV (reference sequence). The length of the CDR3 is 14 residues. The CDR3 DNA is TGTGCCAGCAGCCTACGACAGGGAAATTCACCCCTCCACTTT. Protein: CASSLRQGNSPLHF.

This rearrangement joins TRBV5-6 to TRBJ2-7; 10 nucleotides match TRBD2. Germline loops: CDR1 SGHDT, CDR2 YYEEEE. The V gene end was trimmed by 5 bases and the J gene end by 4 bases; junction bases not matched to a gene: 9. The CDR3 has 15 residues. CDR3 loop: CASSSGTSDGYEQYF. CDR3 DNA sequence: TGTGCCAGCAGTTCCGGGACTAGCGACGGGTACGAGCAGTACTTC.

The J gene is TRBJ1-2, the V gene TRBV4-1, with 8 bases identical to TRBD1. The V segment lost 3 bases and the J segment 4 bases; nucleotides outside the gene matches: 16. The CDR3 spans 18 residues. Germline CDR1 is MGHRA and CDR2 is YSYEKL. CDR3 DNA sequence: TGCGCCAGCAGCCACCCAATTAACTGGGCAGGGGGCTTCTATGGCTACACCTTC. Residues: CASSHPINWAGGFYGYTF.

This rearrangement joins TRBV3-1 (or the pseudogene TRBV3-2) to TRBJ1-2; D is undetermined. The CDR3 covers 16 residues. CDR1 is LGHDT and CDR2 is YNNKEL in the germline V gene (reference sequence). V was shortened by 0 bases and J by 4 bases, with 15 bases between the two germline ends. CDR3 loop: CASSQDIGRSLYGYTF. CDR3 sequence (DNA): TGTGCCAGCAGCCAAGATATCGGGAGGTCACTCTATGGCTACACCTTC.

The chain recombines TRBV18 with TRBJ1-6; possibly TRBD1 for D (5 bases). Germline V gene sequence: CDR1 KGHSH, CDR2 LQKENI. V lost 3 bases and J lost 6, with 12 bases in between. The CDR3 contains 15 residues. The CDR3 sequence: CASSPETGPNSPLHF. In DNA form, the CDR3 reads TGTGCCAGCTCACCTGAAACAGGCCCTAATTCACCCCTCCACTTT. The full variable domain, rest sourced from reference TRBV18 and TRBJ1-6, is NAGVMQNPRHLVRRRGQEARLRCSPMKGHSHVYWYRQLPEEGLKFMVYLQKENIIDESGMPKERFSAEFPKEGPSILRIQQVVRGDSAAYFCASSPETGPNSPLHFGNGTRLTVT.

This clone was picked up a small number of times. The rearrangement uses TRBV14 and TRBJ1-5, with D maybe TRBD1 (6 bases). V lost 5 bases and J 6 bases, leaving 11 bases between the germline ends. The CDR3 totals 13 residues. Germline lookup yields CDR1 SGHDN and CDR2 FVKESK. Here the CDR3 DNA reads TGTGCCAGCAGCTTAATACAGGGTCAGCCCCAGCATTTT. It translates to CASSLIQGQPQHF.